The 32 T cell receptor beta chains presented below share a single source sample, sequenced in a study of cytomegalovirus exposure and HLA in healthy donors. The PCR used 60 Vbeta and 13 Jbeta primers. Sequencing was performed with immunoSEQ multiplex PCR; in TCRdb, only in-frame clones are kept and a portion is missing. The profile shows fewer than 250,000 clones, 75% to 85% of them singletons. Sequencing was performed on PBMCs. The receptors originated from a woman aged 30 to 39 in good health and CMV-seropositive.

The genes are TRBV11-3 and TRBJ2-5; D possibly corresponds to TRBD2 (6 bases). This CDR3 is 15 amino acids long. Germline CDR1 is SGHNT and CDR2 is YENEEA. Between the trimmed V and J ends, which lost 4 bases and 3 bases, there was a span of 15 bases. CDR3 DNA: TGTGCCAGCAGCTCCGGTGGGGCGGGGAAAGAGACCCAGTACTTC. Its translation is CASSSGGAGKETQYF.

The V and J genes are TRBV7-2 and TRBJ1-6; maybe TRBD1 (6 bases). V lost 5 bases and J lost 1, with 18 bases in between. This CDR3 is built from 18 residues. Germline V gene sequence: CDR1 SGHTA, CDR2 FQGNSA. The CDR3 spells CASSHQQGEGSYNSPLHF. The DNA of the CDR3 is TGTGCCAGCAGCCACCAACAGGGAGAGGGTTCCTATAATTCACCCCTCCACTTT. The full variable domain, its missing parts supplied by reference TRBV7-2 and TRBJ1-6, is GAGVSQSPSNKVTEKGKDVELRCDPISGHTALYWYRQSLGQGLEFLIYFQGNSAPDKSGLPSDRFSAERTGGSVSTLTIQRTQQEDSAVYLCASSHQQGEGSYNSPLHFGNGTRLTVT.

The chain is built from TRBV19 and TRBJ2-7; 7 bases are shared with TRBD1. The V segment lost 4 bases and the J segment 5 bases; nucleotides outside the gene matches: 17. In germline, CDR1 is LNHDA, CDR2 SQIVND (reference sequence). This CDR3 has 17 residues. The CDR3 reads CASSTPGVQGWKNEQYF. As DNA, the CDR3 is TGTGCCAGTAGTACCCCGGGTGTACAGGGGTGGAAAAACGAGCAGTACTTC.

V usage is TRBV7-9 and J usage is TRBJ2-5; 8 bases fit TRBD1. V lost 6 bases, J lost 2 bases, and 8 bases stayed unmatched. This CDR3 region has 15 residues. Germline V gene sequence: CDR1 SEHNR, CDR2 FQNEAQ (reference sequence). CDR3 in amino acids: CASRYLYRGQETQYF. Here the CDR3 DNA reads TGTGCCAGCAGATACCTATACAGGGGGCAAGAGACCCAGTACTTC.

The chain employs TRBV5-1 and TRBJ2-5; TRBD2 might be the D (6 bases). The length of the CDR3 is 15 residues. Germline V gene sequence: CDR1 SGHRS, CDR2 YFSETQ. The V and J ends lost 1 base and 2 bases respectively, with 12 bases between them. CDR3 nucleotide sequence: TGCGCCAGCAGCTTGCCGGCTAGCGATCAAGAGACCCAGTACTTC. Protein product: CASSLPASDQETQYF.

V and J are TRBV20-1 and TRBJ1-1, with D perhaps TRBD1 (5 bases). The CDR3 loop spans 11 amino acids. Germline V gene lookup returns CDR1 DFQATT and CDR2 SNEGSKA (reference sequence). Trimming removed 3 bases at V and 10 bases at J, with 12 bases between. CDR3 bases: TGCAGTGCTAGGGTGACAGCTGGAGCTTTCTTT. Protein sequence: CSARVTAGAFF.

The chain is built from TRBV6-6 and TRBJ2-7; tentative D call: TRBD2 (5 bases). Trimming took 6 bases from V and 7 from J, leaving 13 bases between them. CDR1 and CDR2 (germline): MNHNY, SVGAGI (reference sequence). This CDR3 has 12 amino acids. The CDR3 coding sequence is TGTGCCAGCAGCAGCCGGGGTCGGGAGCAGTACTTC. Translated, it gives CASSSRGREQYF.

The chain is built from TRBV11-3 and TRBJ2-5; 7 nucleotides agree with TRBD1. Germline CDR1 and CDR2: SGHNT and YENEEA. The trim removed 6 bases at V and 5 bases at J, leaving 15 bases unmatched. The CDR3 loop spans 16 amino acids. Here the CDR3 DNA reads TGTGCCAGCAGTTCTCCCCCCGGGACAGTGGTTGAGACCCAGTACTTC. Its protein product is CASSSPPGTVVETQYF.

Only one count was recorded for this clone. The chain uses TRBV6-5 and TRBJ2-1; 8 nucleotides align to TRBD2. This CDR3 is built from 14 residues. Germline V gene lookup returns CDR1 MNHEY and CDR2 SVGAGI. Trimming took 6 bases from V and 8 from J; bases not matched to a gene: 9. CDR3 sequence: CASSFSGTGDEQFF. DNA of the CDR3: TGTGCCAGCAGCTTTAGCGGGACCGGGGATGAGCAGTTCTTC.

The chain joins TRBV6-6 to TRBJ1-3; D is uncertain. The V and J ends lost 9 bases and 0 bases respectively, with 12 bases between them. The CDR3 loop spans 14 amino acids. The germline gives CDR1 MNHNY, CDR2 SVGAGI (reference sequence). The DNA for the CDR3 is TGTGCCAGTCTCGAGGCTTCCTCTGGAAACACCATATATTTT. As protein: CASLEASSGNTIYF.

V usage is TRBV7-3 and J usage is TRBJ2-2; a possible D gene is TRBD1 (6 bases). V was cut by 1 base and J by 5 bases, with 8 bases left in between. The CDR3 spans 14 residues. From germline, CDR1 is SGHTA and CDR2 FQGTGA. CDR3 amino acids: CASSLSTGTGELFF. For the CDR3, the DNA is TGTGCCAGCAGCTTAAGTACAGGGACCGGGGAGCTGTTTTTT.

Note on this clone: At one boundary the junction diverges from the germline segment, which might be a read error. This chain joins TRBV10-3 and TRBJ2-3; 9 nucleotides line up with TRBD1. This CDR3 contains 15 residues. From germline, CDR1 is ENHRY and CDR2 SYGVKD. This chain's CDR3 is CTISGGQGGSDTQYF. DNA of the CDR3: TGTACCATCAGTGGGGGACAGGGAGGATCAGATACGCAGTATTTT.

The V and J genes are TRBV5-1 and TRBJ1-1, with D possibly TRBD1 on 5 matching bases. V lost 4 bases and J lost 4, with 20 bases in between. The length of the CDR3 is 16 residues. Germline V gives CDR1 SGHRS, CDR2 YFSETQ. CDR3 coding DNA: TGCGCCAGCAGCCCCCAGGGCCACGCATCGGGCACTGAAGCTTTCTTT. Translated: CASSPQGHASGTEAFF. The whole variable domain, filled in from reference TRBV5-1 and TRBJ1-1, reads KAGVTQTPRYLIKTRGQQVTLSCSPISGHRSVSWYQQTPGQGLQFLFEYFSETQRNKGNFPGRFSGRQFSNSRSEMNVSTLELGDSALYLCASSPQGHASGTEAFFGQGTRLTVV.

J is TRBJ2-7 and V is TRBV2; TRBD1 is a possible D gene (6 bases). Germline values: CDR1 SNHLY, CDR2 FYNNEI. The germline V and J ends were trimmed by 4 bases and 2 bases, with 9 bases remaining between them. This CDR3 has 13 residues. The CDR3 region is CASSAGAAYEQYF. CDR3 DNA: TGTGCCAGCAGTGCAGGGGCAGCCTACGAGCAGTACTTC. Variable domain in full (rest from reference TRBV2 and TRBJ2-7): EPEVTQTPSHQVTQMGQEVILRCVPISNHLYFYWYRQILGQKVEFLVSFYNNEISEKSEIFDDQFSVERPDGSNFTLKIRSTKLEDSAMYFCASSAGAAYEQYFGPGTRLTVT.

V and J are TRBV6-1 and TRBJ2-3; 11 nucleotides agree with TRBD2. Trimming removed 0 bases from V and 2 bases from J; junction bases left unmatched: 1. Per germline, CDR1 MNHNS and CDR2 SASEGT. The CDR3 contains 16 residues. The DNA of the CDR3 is TGTGCCAGCAGTGAAGCTAGCGGGGGGGCCACAGATACGCAGTATTTT. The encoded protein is CASSEASGGATDTQYF.

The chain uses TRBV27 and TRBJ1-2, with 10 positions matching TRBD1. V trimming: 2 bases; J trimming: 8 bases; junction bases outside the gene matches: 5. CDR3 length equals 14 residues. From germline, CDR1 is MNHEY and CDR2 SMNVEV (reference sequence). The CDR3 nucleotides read TGTGCCAGCAGTTTAAAGACAGGGGGCTACGGCTACACCTTC. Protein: CASSLKTGGYGYTF.

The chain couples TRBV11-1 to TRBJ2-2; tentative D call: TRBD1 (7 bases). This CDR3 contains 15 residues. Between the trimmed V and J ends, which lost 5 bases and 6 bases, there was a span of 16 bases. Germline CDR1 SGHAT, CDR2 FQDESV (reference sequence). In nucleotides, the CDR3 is TGTGCCAGCAGCCCAAGCAGGGGGGCTCCCGGGGAGCTGTTTTTT. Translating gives CASSPSRGAPGELFF.

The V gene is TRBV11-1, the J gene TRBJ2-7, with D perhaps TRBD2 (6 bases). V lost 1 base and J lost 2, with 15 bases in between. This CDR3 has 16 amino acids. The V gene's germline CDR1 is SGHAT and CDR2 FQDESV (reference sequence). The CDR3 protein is CASSLDTGELTYEQYF. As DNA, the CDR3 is TGTGCCAGCAGCTTAGATACGGGGGAGCTGACCTACGAGCAGTACTTC.

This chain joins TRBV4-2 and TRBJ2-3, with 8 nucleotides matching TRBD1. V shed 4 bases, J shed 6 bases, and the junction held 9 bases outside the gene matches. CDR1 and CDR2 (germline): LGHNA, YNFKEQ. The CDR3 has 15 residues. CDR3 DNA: TGTGCCAGCAGCCGCTACAGGGGGGCTGTGGATACGCAGTATTTT. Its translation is CASSRYRGAVDTQYF.

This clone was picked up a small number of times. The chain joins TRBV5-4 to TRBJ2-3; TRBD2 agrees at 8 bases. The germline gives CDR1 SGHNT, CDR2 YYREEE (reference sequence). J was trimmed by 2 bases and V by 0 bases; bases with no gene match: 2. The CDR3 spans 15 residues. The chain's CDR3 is CASSLELADTDTQYF. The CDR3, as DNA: TGTGCCAGCAGCTTGGAACTAGCGGACACAGATACGCAGTATTTT.

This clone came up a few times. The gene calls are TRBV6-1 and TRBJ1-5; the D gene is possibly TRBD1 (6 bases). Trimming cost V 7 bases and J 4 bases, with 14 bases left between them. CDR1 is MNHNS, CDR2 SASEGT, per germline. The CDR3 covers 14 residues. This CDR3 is CASIPTGRNQPQHF. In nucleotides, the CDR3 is TGTGCCAGCATCCCGACAGGAAGGAATCAGCCCCAGCATTTT.

Here the CDR3 DNA reads TGTGCCGGGACCGTAGCGGGGGCAGATACGCAGTATTTT. Protein product: CAGTVAGADTQYF. The chain combines TRBV30 with TRBJ2-3; 9 bases are a match to TRBD2. The length of the CDR3 is 13 residues. Trimming cost V 8 bases and J 4 bases; bases outside gene matches: 7. The germline gives CDR1 GTSNPN, CDR2 SVGIG (reference sequence).

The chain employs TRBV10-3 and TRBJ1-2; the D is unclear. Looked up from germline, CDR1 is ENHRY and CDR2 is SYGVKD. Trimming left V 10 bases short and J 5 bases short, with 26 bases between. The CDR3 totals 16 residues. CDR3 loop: CATLPTPHYLLYGYTF. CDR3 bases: TGTGCCACACTCCCCACTCCCCACTACTTATTATATGGCTACACCTTC.

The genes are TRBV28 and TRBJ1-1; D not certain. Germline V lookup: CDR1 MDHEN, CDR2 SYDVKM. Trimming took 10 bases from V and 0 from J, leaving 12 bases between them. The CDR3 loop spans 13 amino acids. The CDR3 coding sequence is TGTGCCATCCTACACAGAATGAACACTGAAGCTTTCTTT. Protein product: CAILHRMNTEAFF.

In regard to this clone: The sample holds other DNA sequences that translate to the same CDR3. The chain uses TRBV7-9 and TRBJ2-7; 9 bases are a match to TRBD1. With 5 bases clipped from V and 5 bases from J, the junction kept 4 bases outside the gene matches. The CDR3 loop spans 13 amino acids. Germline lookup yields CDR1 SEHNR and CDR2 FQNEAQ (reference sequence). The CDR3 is CASSLQGADEQYF. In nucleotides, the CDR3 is TGTGCCAGCAGCCTACAGGGGGCGGACGAGCAGTACTTC.

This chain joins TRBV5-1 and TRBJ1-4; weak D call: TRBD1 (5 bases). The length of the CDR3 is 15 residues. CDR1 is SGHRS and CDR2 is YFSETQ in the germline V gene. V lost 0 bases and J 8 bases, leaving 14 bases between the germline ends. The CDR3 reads CASSLDQGVGEKLFF. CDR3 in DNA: TGCGCCAGCAGCTTGGATCAAGGGGTTGGAGAAAAACTGTTTTTT.

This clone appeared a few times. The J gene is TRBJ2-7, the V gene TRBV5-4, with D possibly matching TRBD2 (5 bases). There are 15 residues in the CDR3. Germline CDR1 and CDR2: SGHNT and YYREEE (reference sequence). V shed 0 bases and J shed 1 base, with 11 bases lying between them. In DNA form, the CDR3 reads TGTGCCAGCAGCTTGGAGGGAGTGAGATCCTACGAGCAGTACTTC. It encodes CASSLEGVRSYEQYF.

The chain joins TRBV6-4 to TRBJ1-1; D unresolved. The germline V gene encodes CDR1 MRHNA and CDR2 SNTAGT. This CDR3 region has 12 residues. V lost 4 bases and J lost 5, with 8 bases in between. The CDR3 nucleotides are TGTGCCAGCAGTGTCCCCCCGACTGAAGCTTTCTTT. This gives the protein CASSVPPTEAFF.

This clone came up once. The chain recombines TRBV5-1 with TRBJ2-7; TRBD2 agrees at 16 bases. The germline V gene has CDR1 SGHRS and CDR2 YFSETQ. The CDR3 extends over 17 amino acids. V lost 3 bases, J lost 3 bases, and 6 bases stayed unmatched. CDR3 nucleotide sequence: TGCGCCAGCAGCTATGGGACTAGCGGGGGGGCCAACTACGAGCAGTACTTC. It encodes CASSYGTSGGANYEQYF.

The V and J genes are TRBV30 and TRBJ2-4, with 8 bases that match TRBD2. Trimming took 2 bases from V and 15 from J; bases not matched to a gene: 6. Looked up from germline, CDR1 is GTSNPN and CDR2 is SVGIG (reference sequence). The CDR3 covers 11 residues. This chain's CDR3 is CAWSLGGRRYF. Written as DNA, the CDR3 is TGTGCCTGGAGTTTAGGCGGGAGGAGGTACTTC.

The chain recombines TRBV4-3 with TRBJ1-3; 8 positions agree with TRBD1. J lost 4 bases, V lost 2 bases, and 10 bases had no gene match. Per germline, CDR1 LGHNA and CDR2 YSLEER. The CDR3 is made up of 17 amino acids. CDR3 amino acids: CASSQSPQGALGNTIYF. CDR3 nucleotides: TGCGCCAGCAGCCAATCCCCTCAGGGGGCGTTAGGAAACACCATATATTTT.

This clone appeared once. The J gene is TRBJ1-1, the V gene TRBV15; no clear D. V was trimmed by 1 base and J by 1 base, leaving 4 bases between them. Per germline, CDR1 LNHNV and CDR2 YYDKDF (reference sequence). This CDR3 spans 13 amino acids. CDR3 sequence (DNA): TGTGCCACCAGCAGAGCCGGGAACACTGAAGCTTTCTTT. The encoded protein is CATSRAGNTEAFF. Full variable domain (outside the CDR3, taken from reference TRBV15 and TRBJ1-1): DAMVIQNPRYQVTQFGKPVTLSCSQTLNHNVMYWYQQKSSQAPKLLFHYYDKDFNNEADTPDNFQSRRPNTSFCFLDIRSPGLGDTAMYLCATSRAGNTEAFFGQGTRLTVV.